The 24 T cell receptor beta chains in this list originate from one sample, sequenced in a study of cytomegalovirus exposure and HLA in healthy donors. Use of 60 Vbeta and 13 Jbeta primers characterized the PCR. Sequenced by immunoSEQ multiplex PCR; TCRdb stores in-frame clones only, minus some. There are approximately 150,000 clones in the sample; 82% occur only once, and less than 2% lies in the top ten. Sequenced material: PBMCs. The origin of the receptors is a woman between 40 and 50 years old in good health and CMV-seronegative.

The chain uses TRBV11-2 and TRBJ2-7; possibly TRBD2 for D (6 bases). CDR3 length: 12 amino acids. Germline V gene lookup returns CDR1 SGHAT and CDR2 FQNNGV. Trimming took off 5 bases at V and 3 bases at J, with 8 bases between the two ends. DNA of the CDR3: TGTGCCAGCAGCCCGGGGGACTACGAGCAGTACTTC. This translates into CASSPGDYEQYF.

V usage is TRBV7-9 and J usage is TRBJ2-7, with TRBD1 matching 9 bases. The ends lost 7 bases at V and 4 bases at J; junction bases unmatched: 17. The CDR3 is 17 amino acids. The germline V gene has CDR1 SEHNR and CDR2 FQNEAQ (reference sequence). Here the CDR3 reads CASTQVGTGSTKYEQYF. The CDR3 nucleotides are TGTGCCAGCACTCAAGTGGGGACAGGGTCCACAAAATACGAGCAGTACTTC.

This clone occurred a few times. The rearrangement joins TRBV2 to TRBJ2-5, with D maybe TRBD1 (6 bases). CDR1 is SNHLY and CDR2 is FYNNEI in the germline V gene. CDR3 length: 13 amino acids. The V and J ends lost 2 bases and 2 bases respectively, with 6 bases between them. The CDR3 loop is CASSEQGQETQYF. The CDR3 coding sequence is TGTGCCAGCAGTGAACAGGGGCAAGAGACCCAGTACTTC.

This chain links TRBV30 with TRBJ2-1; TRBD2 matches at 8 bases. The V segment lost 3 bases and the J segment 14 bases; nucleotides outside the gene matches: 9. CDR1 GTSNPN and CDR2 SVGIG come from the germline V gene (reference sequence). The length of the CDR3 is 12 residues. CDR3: CAWRGLGTREFF. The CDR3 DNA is TGTGCCTGGAGGGGCCTGGGGACTAGGGAGTTCTTC. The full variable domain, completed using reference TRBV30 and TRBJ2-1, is SQTIHQWPATLVQPVGSPLSLECTVEGTSNPNLYWYRQAAGRGLQLLFYSVGIGQISSEVPQNLSASRPQDRQFILSSKKLLLSDSGFYLCAWRGLGTREFFGPGTRLTVL.

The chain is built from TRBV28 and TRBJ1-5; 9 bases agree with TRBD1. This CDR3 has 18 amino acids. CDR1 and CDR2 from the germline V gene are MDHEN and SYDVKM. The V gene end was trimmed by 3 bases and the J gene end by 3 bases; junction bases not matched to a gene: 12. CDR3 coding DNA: TGTGCCAGCAGTTTTGGTTTTCCGGGACAGGGTCCCAATCAGCCCCAGCATTTT. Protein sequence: CASSFGFPGQGPNQPQHF.

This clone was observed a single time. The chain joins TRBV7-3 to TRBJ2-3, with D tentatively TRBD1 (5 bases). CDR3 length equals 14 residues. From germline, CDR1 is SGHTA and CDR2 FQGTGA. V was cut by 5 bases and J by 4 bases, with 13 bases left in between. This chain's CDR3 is CASSPRTGPDTQYF. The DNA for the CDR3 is TGTGCCAGCAGCCCCCGAACAGGCCCAGATACGCAGTATTTT.

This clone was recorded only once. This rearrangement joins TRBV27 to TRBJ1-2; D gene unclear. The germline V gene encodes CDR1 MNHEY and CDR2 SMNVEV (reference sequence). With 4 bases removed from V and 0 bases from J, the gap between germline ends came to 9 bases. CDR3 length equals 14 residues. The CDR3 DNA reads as TGTGCCAGCAGTTATGCAGAATCTAACTATGGCTACACCTTC. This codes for CASSYAESNYGYTF.

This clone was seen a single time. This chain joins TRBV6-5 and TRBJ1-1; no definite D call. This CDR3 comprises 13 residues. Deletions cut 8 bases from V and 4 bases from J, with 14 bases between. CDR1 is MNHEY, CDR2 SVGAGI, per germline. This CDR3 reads CASERWRGTEAFF. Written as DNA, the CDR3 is TGTGCCAGCGAACGATGGCGGGGCACTGAAGCTTTCTTT.

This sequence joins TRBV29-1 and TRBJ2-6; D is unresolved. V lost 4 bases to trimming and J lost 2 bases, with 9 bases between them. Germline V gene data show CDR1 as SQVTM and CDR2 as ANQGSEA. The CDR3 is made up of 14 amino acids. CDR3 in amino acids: CSVGMTAGANVLTF. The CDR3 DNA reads TGCAGCGTTGGGATGACTGCTGGGGCCAACGTCCTGACTTTC. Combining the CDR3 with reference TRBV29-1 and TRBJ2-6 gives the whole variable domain SAVISQKPSRDICQRGTSLTIQCQVDSQVTMMFWYRQQPGQSLTLIATANQGSEATYESGFVIDKFPISRPNLTFSTLTVSNMSPEDSSIYLCSVGMTAGANVLTFGAGSRLTVL.

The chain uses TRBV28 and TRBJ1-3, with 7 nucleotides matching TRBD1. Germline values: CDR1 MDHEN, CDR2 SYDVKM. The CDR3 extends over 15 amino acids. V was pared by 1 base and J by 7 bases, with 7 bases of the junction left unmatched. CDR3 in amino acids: CASSLSAGGWNTIYF. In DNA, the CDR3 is TGTGCCAGCAGTTTATCCGCAGGGGGTTGGAACACCATATATTTT.

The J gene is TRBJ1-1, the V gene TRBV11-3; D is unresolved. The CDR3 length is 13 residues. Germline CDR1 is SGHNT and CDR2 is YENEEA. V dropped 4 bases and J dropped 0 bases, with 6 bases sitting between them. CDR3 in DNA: TGTGCCAGCAGCTCGAGCCTGAACACTGAAGCTTTCTTT. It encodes CASSSSLNTEAFF.

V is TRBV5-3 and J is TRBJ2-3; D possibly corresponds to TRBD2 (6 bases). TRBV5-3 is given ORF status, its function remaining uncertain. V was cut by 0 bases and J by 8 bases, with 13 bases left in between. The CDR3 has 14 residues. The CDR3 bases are TGTGCCAGAAGCTTGGAACGGTGGGGAGGTACGCAGTATTTT. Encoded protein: CARSLERWGGTQYF.

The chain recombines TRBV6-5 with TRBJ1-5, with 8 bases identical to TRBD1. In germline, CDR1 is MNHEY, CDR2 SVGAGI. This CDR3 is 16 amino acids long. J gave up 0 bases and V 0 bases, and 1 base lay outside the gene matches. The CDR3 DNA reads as TGTGCCAGCAGTTACTCGGGGACAGGTAGCAATCAGCCCCAGCATTTT. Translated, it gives CASSYSGTGSNQPQHF.

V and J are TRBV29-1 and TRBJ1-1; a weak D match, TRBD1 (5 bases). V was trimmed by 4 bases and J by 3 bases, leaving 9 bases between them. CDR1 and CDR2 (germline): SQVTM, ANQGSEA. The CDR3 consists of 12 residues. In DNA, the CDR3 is TGCAGCGTTGGGGGGGAGGACACTGAAGCTTTCTTT. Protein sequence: CSVGGEDTEAFF.

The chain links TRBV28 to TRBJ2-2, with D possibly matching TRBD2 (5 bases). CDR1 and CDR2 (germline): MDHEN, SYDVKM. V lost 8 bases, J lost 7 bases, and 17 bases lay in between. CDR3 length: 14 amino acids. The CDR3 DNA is TGTGCCAGCTTTCCTCTGGGAGTTGGCGGGGAGCTGTTTTTT. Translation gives CASFPLGVGGELFF.

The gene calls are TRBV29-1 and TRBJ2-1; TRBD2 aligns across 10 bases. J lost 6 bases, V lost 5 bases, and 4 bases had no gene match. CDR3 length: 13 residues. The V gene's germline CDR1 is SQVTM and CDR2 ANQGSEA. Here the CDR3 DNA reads TGCAGCGTTCGGGTAGCGGGAGGCAATGAGCAGTTCTTC. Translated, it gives CSVRVAGGNEQFF.

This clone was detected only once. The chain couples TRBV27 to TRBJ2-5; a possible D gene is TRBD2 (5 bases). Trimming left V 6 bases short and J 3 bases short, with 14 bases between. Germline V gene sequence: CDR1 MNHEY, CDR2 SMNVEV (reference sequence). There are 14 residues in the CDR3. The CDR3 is CASSTGKGEETQYF. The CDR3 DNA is TGTGCCAGCAGCACGGGGAAGGGTGAAGAGACCCAGTACTTC.

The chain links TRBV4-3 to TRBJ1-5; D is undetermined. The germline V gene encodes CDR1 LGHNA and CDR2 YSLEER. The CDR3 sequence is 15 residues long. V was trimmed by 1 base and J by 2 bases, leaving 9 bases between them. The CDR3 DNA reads TGCGCCAGCAGCCAAGTCTACCAGGGCAATCAGCCCCAGCATTTT. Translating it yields CASSQVYQGNQPQHF.

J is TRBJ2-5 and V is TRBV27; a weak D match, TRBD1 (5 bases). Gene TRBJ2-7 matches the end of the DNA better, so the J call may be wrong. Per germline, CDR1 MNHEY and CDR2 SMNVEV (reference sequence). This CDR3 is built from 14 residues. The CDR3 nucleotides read TGTGCCAGCAGTTTATATGGCAGGGTGAACGAGCAGTACTTC. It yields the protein CASSLYGRVNEQYF.

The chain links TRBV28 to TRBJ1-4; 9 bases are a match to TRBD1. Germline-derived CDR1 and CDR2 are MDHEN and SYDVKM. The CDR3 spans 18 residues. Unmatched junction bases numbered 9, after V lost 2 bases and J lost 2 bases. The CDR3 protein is CASSLPDRGKQTNEKLFF. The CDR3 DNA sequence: TGTGCCAGCAGTTTACCCGACAGGGGGAAGCAGACTAATGAAAAACTGTTTTTT.

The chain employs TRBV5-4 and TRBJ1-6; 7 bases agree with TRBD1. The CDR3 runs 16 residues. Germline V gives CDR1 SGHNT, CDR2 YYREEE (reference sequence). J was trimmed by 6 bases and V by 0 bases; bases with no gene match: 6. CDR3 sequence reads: CASSLDRGIGNSPLHF. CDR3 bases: TGTGCCAGCAGCTTGGACAGGGGAATTGGTAATTCACCCCTCCACTTT.

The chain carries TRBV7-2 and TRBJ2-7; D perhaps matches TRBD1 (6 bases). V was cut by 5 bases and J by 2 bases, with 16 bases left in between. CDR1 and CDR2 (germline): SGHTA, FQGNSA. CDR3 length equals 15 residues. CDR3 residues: CASSHGPRGTYEQYF. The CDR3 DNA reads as TGTGCCAGCAGCCACGGACCCAGGGGTACCTACGAGCAGTACTTC.

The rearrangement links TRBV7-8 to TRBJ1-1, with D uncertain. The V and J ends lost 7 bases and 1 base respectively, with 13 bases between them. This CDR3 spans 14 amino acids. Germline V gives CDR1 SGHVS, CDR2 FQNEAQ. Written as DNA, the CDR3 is TGTGCCAGCACATATGGAAGCGGGAACACTGAAGCTTTCTTT. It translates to CASTYGSGNTEAFF.

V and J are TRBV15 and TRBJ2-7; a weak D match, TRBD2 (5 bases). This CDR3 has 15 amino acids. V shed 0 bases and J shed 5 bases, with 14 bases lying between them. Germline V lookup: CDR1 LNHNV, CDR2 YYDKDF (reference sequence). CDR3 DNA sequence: TGTGCCACCAGCAGAGAAATCGAGGGATTGAACGAGCAGTACTTC. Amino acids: CATSREIEGLNEQYF. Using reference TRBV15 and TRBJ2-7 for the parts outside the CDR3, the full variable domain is DAMVIQNPRYQVTQFGKPVTLSCSQTLNHNVMYWYQQKSSQAPKLLFHYYDKDFNNEADTPDNFQSRRPNTSFCFLDIRSPGLGDTAMYLCATSREIEGLNEQYFGPGTRLTVT.